Below are 24 T cell receptor beta chains sequenced from a single sample in a study of control samples from healthy donors and cancer patients. TCRdb's table, derived via immunoSEQ multiplex PCR, lists solely in-frame clones and lacks some. Of 140,000 to 150,000 clones in the sample, roughly 93% were seen once. The sequencing sample was made of blood. Receptor source: a man aged 18 to 29 in good health.

The chain carries TRBV28 and TRBJ1-5; D remains unclear. This CDR3 has 16 amino acids. V was shortened by 7 bases and J by 5 bases, with 21 bases between the two germline ends. Looked up from germline, CDR1 is MDHEN and CDR2 is SYDVKM. The CDR3 reads CASIMEREITDQPQHF. The DNA for the CDR3 is TGTGCCAGCATAATGGAAAGGGAAATCACCGATCAGCCCCAGCATTTT.

The chain joins TRBV6-5 to TRBJ1-2; D not resolved. Germline CDR1 reads MNHEY; CDR2 reads SVGAGI. The V end was cut by 4 bases, the J end by 0 bases, with 6 bases between. This CDR3 spans 13 amino acids. The CDR3 nucleotides read TGTGCCAGCAGTTCCGAGCCTAACTATGGCTACACCTTC. Translation gives CASSSEPNYGYTF.

The J gene is TRBJ2-3, the V gene TRBV7-8; the match to TRBD2 covers 7 bases. Germline V gene lookup returns CDR1 SGHVS and CDR2 FQNEAQ. J lost 4 bases, V lost 0 bases, and 10 bases had no gene match. The CDR3 is 17 amino acids. The chain's CDR3 is CASSLARRLAGSDTQYF. CDR3 nucleotides: TGTGCCAGCAGCTTAGCGCGAAGACTAGCTGGATCAGATACGCAGTATTTT.

This chain joins TRBV25-1 and TRBJ1-2; D unclear. V was shortened by 5 bases and J by 3 bases, with 4 bases between the two germline ends. Germline CDR1 MGHDK, CDR2 SYGVNS. The CDR3 is made up of 11 amino acids. The CDR3 loop is CASSFYYGYTF. CDR3 nucleotide sequence: TGTGCCAGCAGTTTCTACTATGGCTACACCTTC.

The chain combines TRBV3-1 (or the pseudogene TRBV3-2) with TRBJ1-4, with D perhaps matching TRBD1 (6 bases). The germline V gene encodes CDR1 LGHDT and CDR2 YNNKEL (reference sequence). CDR3 length: 16 amino acids. V shed 4 bases and J shed 0 bases, with 12 bases lying between them. As DNA, the CDR3 is TGTGCCAGCAGCCGTTCAGGGGTTGCAACTAATGAAAAACTGTTTTTT. Translating it yields CASSRSGVATNEKLFF.

This clone was observed once. The chain is built from TRBV27 and TRBJ2-1; possibly TRBD2 for D (6 bases). Germline assignment: CDR1 MNHEY and CDR2 SMNVEV (reference sequence). The CDR3 consists of 16 residues. V was cut by 8 bases and J by 1 base, with 18 bases left in between. The CDR3: CASSGRAGRSYNEQFF. CDR3 coding DNA: TGTGCCAGCTCCGGTCGTGCCGGGAGATCCTACAATGAGCAGTTCTTC.

The chain links TRBV5-1 to TRBJ1-3; TRBD1 matches at 7 bases. Germline lookup yields CDR1 SGHRS and CDR2 YFSETQ. Unmatched junction bases numbered 10, after V lost 3 bases and J lost 4 bases. There are 16 residues in the CDR3. The CDR3: CASSSDMTGTGNTIYF. DNA of the CDR3: TGCGCCAGCAGCTCGGATATGACAGGGACCGGAAACACCATATATTTT.

This chain uses TRBV29-1 with TRBJ2-3, with a tentative D call TRBD2 (6 bases). Germline V lookup: CDR1 SQVTM, CDR2 ANQGSEA. V lost 4 bases and J lost 7, with 15 bases in between. This CDR3 is 13 amino acids long. The CDR3 reads CSVGGGAGYTQYF. CDR3 nucleotide sequence: TGCAGCGTTGGCGGAGGGGCCGGGTATACGCAGTATTTT.

The chain links TRBV7-9 to TRBJ1-3; D possibly corresponds to TRBD1 (5 bases). The ends were cut back, 5 bases at V and 2 bases at J, with 13 bases in the middle. The germline V gene encodes CDR1 SEHNR and CDR2 FQNEAQ (reference sequence). The CDR3 is 15 residues long. The CDR3 reads CASSPMGGAGNTIYF. The DNA of the CDR3 is TGTGCCAGCAGCCCAATGGGGGGGGCTGGAAACACCATATATTTT.

The V gene is TRBV27, the J gene TRBJ2-7; D gene uncertain. This CDR3 contains 10 residues. Germline loops: CDR1 MNHEY, CDR2 SMNVEV (reference sequence). Trimming pared 8 bases from V and 3 bases from J, leaving 5 bases between. The DNA of the CDR3 is TGTGCCAGCGGGTTCTACGAGCAGTACTTC. It specifies CASGFYEQYF.

The rearrangement joins TRBV30 to TRBJ1-3, with a weak D call TRBD1 (6 bases). Germline V lookup: CDR1 GTSNPN, CDR2 SVGIG (reference sequence). The CDR3 contains 13 residues. V lost 3 bases and J 8 bases, leaving 14 bases between the germline ends. CDR3 DNA sequence: TGTGCCTGGAGATTAACAGGGTCTTACACCATATATTTT. It specifies CAWRLTGSYTIYF.

The J gene is TRBJ1-1, the V gene TRBV10-2; D ambiguous. Trimming cost V 6 bases and J 6 bases, with 5 bases left between them. This CDR3 spans 10 amino acids. Germline values: CDR1 WSHSY, CDR2 SAAADI. CDR3: CASRGSEAFF. The CDR3 DNA follows: TGCGCCAGCAGGGGGTCTGAAGCTTTCTTT.

In this sample, this clone turned up a few times. The rearrangement joins TRBV19 to TRBJ2-1, with D perhaps TRBD2 (6 bases). The ends were cut back, 9 bases at V and 6 bases at J, with 24 bases in the middle. Germline loops: CDR1 LNHDA, CDR2 SQIVND (reference sequence). The CDR3 contains 16 residues. The CDR3 bases are TGTGCCAGCCAAGGGGCGGGGCTTGGCACCCGCAATGAGCAGTTCTTC. Its protein product is CASQGAGLGTRNEQFF.

This chain links TRBV11-2 with TRBJ1-4; no reliable D call. Trimming took 5 bases from V and 10 from J, leaving 23 bases between them. From germline, CDR1 is SGHAT and CDR2 FQNNGV. CDR3 length equals 16 residues. The CDR3 spells CASSPELSGSRRKLFF. The CDR3 DNA reads TGTGCCAGCAGCCCCGAACTGTCTGGGAGCCGAAGAAAACTGTTTTTT.

The J gene is TRBJ2-5, the V gene TRBV9; tentative D call: TRBD2 (5 bases). Looked up from germline, CDR1 is SGDLS and CDR2 is YYNGEE. Trimming stripped 1 base from V and 1 base from J, with 8 bases between. This CDR3 has 14 residues. The CDR3 region has the DNA TGTGCCAGCAGCGTACTTGGAGGCCAAGAGACCCAGTACTTC. Translation gives CASSVLGGQETQYF.

The chain couples TRBV19 to TRBJ1-1; D remains unclear. Deletions cut 5 bases from V and 3 bases from J, with 7 bases between. CDR3 length equals 12 residues. Looked up from germline, CDR1 is LNHDA and CDR2 is SQIVND (reference sequence). CDR3 in amino acids: CASSFLDTEAFF. The CDR3 coding sequence is TGTGCCAGTAGTTTCCTGGACACTGAAGCTTTCTTT.

In this sample, this clone turned up a few times. The rearrangement uses TRBV27 and TRBJ2-7, with a possible D match to TRBD2 (6 bases). Germline V lookup: CDR1 MNHEY, CDR2 SMNVEV (reference sequence). V was pared by 5 bases and J by 0 bases, with 14 bases between. The CDR3 is made up of 15 amino acids. The CDR3, as DNA: TGTGCCAGCAGTCCCCAGGGAGCGGGCTCCTACGAGCAGTACTTC. Protein: CASSPQGAGSYEQYF.

The chain carries TRBV7-2 and TRBJ2-5; 7 nucleotides line up with TRBD1. Germline values: CDR1 SGHTA, CDR2 FQGNSA. This CDR3 is 16 amino acids long. V lost 5 bases and J lost 1; bases outside the gene matches: 10. The CDR3 bases are TGTGCCAGCAGCCCAATCCCGGGACAGTTCCAAGAGACCCAGTACTTC. This sequence encodes CASSPIPGQFQETQYF. The full variable domain, in which reference TRBV7-2 and TRBJ2-5 provide the parts outside the CDR3, is GAGVSQSPSNKVTEKGKDVELRCDPISGHTALYWYRQSLGQGLEFLIYFQGNSAPDKSGLPSDRFSAERTGGSVSTLTIQRTQQEDSAVYLCASSPIPGQFQETQYFGPGTRLLVL.

The chain combines TRBV5-1 with TRBJ1-1; D is uncertain. The germline CDR1 and CDR2 sequences are SGHRS and YFSETQ. The CDR3 runs 13 residues. V shed 7 bases and J shed 1 base, with 11 bases lying between them. CDR3 nucleotide sequence: TGCGCCAGCCGAATAGGGAGGAACACTGAAGCTTTCTTT. Translation gives CASRIGRNTEAFF.

The CDR3 loop is CASSPKRRPTNEKLFF. The CDR3 region has the DNA TGTGCCAGCAGTCCGAAGAGACGGCCGACTAATGAAAAACTGTTTTTT. The chain is built from TRBV27 and TRBJ1-4; D not certain. V shed 5 bases and J shed 2 bases, with 15 bases lying between them. Germline V gene data show CDR1 as MNHEY and CDR2 as SMNVEV (reference sequence). This CDR3 region has 16 residues.

The V call is TRBV7-9, the J call TRBJ1-6; TRBD1 might be the D (6 bases). The CDR3 length is 14 residues. Trimming pared 4 bases from V and 7 bases from J, leaving 11 bases between. Germline CDR1 reads SEHNR; CDR2 reads FQNEAQ (reference sequence). CDR3 sequence: CASSSGHLNSPLHF. The CDR3 DNA sequence: TGTGCCAGCAGCTCGGGACATTTAAATTCACCCCTCCACTTT.

This clone was counted a few times. The V call is TRBV15, the J call TRBJ2-7; D unclear. Deletions cut 0 bases from V and 5 bases from J, with 11 bases between. Germline loops: CDR1 LNHNV, CDR2 YYDKDF (reference sequence). The CDR3 covers 14 residues. The CDR3 sequence: CATSREAGVHEQYF. The CDR3 region has the DNA TGTGCCACCAGCAGAGAGGCAGGCGTCCACGAGCAGTACTTC. The entire variable domain, with the rest obtained from reference TRBV15 and TRBJ2-7, is as follows: DAMVIQNPRYQVTQFGKPVTLSCSQTLNHNVMYWYQQKSSQAPKLLFHYYDKDFNNEADTPDNFQSRRPNTSFCFLDIRSPGLGDTAMYLCATSREAGVHEQYFGPGTRLTVT.

The rearrangement joins TRBV18 to TRBJ1-1; D remains ambiguous. The CDR3 contains 15 residues. Germline CDR1 is KGHSH and CDR2 is LQKENI. V dropped 1 base and J dropped 3 bases, with 12 bases sitting between them. In nucleotides, the CDR3 is TGTGCCAGCTCACCACTGGACTGGGCGTACACTGAAGCTTTCTTT. This codes for CASSPLDWAYTEAFF.

This chain links TRBV6-2 or TRBV6-3 with TRBJ2-5, with 8 bases that match TRBD1. J was trimmed by 4 bases and V by 5 bases; bases with no gene match: 15. This CDR3 has 17 residues. Germline values: CDR1 MNHEY, CDR2 SVGEGT. CDR3 bases: TGTGCCAGCAGTGATATCGGGACAGGTTCGGGAAGAGAGACCCAGTACTTC. This encodes CASSDIGTGSGRETQYF.